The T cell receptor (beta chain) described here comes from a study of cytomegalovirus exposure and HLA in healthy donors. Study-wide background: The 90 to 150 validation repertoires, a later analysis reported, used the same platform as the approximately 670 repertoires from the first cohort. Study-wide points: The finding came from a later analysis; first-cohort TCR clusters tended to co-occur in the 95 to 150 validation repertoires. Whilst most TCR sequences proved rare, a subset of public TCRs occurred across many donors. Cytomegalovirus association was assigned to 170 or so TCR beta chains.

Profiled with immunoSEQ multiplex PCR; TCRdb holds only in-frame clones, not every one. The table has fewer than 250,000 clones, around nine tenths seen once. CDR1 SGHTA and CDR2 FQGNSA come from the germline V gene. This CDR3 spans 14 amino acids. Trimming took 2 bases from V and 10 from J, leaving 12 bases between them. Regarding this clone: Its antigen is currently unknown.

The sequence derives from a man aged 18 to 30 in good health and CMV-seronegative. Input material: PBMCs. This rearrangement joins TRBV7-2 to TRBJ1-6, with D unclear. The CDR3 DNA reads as TGTGCCAGCAGCTTACCCGCAGCGTTCTCACCCCTCCACTTT. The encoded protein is CASSLPAAFSPLHF.